This TCR beta chain originates from a study of early T cells in non-severe SARS-CoV-2 infection. This clonotype was counted between two and nine times. CDR3 length: 15 residues. V lost 1 base, J lost 6 bases, and 7 bases stayed unmatched. Germline-derived CDR1 and CDR2 are SGHTA and FQGNSA. One entry per CDR3 protein results from TCRdb running MiXCR on the 5' RACE reads. This sample has 55,000 to 80,000 distinct CDR3 sequences, with roughly 10% found just once. This chain connects TRBV7-2 to TRBJ1-2, with TRBD1 identical over 8 bases. Source material: whole blood. This TCR was sampled from an adult who was a healthcare worker with PCR-confirmed SARS-CoV-2 infection or an uninfected control (not recorded which). The CDR3 DNA is TGTGCCAGCAGCTTAGTGAGTGGACAGGGACATGGCTACACCTTC. Translation gives CASSLVSGQGHGYTF.